These 12 T cell receptor beta chains share one sample of origin, sequenced in a study of cytomegalovirus exposure and HLA in healthy donors. The PCR used 60 Vbeta and 13 Jbeta primers. Sequenced by immunoSEQ multiplex PCR; TCRdb stores in-frame clones only, minus some. The data contain under 150,000 clones, 60% to 85% of them singletons. Specimen: PBMCs. Receptor source: a woman between 40 and 50 years old in good health and CMV-seropositive.

The chain uses TRBV5-6 and TRBJ2-5; D may be TRBD2 (7 bases). CDR1 is SGHDT and CDR2 is YYEEEE in the germline V gene. CDR3 length: 15 amino acids. V lost 4 bases, J lost 4 bases, and 17 bases lay in between. The CDR3 nucleotides are TGTGCCAGCAGCCAGACTGAGGGGGGGCGAGAGACCCAGTACTTC. This gives the protein CASSQTEGGRETQYF.

This clone was picked up a small number of times. V gene TRBV6-6 combines with J gene TRBJ2-7; 7 bases are shared with TRBD2. CDR3 size: 16 residues. With V trimmed by 0 bases and J by 3 bases, 8 bases remained unmatched. Germline-derived CDR1 and CDR2 are MNHNY and SVGAGI (reference sequence). The CDR3 here is CASSYSTPSGDYEQYF. In nucleotides, the CDR3 is TGTGCCAGCAGTTACTCGACCCCCAGCGGGGACTACGAGCAGTACTTC.

This clone came up a few times. Within the sample, other DNA sequences also encode this same CDR3. V gene TRBV5-1 combines with J gene TRBJ1-1, with TRBD1 matching 7 bases. V shed 1 base, J shed 3 bases, and the junction held 0 bases outside the gene matches. Looked up from germline, CDR1 is SGHRS and CDR2 is YFSETQ. The CDR3 is 13 residues long. DNA of the CDR3: TGCGCCAGCAGCTTGACAGGGGACACTGAAGCTTTCTTT. The encoded protein is CASSLTGDTEAFF.

This chain connects TRBV5-1 to TRBJ1-5, with a weak D call TRBD1 (5 bases). Germline V gives CDR1 SGHRS, CDR2 YFSETQ. V was shortened by 4 bases and J by 2 bases, with 10 bases between the two germline ends. CDR3 length equals 14 residues. The CDR3 DNA follows: TGCGCCAGCAGCCTAGGGGAGGGCAATCAGCCCCAGCATTTT. Amino acid sequence: CASSLGEGNQPQHF.

This clone was observed a few times. The V gene is TRBV28, the J gene TRBJ2-1, with 11 bases that match TRBD2. From germline, CDR1 is MDHEN and CDR2 SYDVKM. Losses at the gene ends were 8 bases for V and 6 bases for J; bases not matched to a gene: 6. The CDR3 runs to 14 residues. DNA of the CDR3: TGTGCCAGCGGTAGCGGGGGGGCTGGCAATGAGCAGTTCTTC. Protein: CASGSGGAGNEQFF.

The chain recombines TRBV5-4 with TRBJ1-3; tentative D call: TRBD1 (5 bases). Germline V gives CDR1 SGHNT, CDR2 YYREEE (reference sequence). The CDR3 consists of 18 residues. V was pared by 0 bases and J by 0 bases, with 16 bases between. The chain's CDR3 is CASSLGGAQGDSGNTIYF. CDR3 nucleotide sequence: TGTGCCAGCAGCTTGGGTGGGGCCCAAGGGGACTCTGGAAACACCATATATTTT.

The chain recombines TRBV9 with TRBJ1-5; no clear D. Trimming took off 5 bases at V and 0 bases at J, with 12 bases between the two ends. In germline, CDR1 is SGDLS, CDR2 YYNGEE. The CDR3 is 15 residues long. The CDR3 sequence: CASSQLGFSNQPQHF. The CDR3, as DNA: TGTGCCAGCAGTCAGTTGGGCTTTAGCAATCAGCCCCAGCATTTT.

The chain is built from TRBV28 and TRBJ1-2, with TRBD1 matching 7 bases. V was clipped by 2 bases and J by 7 bases; unmatched bases: 25. The V gene's germline CDR1 is MDHEN and CDR2 SYDVKM. This CDR3 contains 20 residues. As DNA, the CDR3 is TGTGCCAGCAGTTTAGGCCAAAGATGGGGACAGCGTCTTAATCGGGTTGGCTACACCTTC. Its protein is CASSLGQRWGQRLNRVGYTF.

The rearrangement joins TRBV2 to TRBJ1-5, with unresolved D. V lost 2 bases, J lost 0 bases, and 8 bases lay in between. Germline-derived CDR1 and CDR2 are SNHLY and FYNNEI. This CDR3 is built from 15 residues. CDR3 coding DNA: TGTGCCAGCAGTGAAAGAACAGATAGCAATCAGCCCCAGCATTTT. Protein sequence: CASSERTDSNQPQHF.

V is TRBV28 and J is TRBJ1-4; D is unclear. The V and J ends lost 2 bases and 10 bases respectively, with 11 bases between them. The CDR3 has 13 amino acids. The germline V gene encodes CDR1 MDHEN and CDR2 SYDVKM. CDR3 bases: TGTGCCAGCAGTTTACAAACACCCCCAAAACTGTTTTTT. Protein sequence: CASSLQTPPKLFF.

This clone was detected once. This chain joins TRBV6-1 and TRBJ2-7, with D possibly matching TRBD2 (5 bases). V was trimmed by 8 bases and J by 0 bases, leaving 17 bases between them. This CDR3 is built from 15 residues. CDR1 is MNHNS, CDR2 SASEGT, per germline. The CDR3 protein is CASVQLRGSSYEQYF. Written as DNA, the CDR3 is TGTGCCAGCGTCCAACTCCGGGGTAGCTCCTACGAGCAGTACTTC.

V and J are TRBV2 and TRBJ1-2; D may be TRBD1 (5 bases). Trimming removed 5 bases at V and 4 bases at J, with 14 bases between. This CDR3 is 14 amino acids long. CDR1 is SNHLY, CDR2 FYNNEI, per germline. The CDR3 coding sequence is TGTGCCAGCAGTTCAACCGGGACTGTCTATGGCTACACCTTC. Amino acids: CASSSTGTVYGYTF.